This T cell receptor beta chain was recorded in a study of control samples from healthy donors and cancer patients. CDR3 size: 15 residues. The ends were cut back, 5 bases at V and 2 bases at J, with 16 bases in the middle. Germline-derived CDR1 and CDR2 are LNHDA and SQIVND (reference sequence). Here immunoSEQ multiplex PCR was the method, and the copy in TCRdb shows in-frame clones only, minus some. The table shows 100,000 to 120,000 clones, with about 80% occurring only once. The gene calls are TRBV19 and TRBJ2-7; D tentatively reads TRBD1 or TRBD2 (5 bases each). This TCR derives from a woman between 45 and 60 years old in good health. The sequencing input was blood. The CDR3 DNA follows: TGTGCCAGTAGTGAACCGGGACGGCGGACCTACGAGCAGTACTTC. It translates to CASSEPGRRTYEQYF.